This TCR beta chain was identified during a study of shared clonotypes between healthy human individuals. The CDR3 extends over 15 amino acids. Germline CDR1 reads SQVTM; CDR2 reads ANQGSEA. V lost 5 bases and J lost 2; bases outside the gene matches: 7. The method was immunoSEQ multiplex PCR; TCRdb's version includes in-frame clones alone and lacks a portion of them. The sample lists about 1.5 million clones, under 99% occurring once. The V and J genes are TRBV29-1 and TRBJ2-2, with 8 bases matching TRBD2. The source of this sequence is a man aged 30-40 years in good health. The material sequenced was naive CD4+ T cells sorted from blood. Stated subset: CD45RA+ positively selected. The CDR3 DNA sequence: TGCAGCGTTTTCAGCGGGAGCGCAAACACCGGGGAGCTGTTTTTT. This sequence encodes CSVFSGSANTGELFF.